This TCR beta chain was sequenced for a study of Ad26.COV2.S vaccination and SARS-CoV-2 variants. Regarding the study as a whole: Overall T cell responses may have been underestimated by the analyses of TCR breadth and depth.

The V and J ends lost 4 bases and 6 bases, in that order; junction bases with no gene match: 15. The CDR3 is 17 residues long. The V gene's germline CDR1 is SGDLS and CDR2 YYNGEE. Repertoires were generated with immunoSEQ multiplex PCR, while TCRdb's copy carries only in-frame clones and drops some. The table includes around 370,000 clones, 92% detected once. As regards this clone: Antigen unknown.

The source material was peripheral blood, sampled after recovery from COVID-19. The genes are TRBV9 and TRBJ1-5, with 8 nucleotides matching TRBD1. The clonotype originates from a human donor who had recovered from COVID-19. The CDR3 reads CASSPYSDREGSQPQHF. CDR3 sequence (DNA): TGTGCCAGCAGCCCCTACTCGGACAGGGAGGGTAGTCAGCCCCAGCATTTT.